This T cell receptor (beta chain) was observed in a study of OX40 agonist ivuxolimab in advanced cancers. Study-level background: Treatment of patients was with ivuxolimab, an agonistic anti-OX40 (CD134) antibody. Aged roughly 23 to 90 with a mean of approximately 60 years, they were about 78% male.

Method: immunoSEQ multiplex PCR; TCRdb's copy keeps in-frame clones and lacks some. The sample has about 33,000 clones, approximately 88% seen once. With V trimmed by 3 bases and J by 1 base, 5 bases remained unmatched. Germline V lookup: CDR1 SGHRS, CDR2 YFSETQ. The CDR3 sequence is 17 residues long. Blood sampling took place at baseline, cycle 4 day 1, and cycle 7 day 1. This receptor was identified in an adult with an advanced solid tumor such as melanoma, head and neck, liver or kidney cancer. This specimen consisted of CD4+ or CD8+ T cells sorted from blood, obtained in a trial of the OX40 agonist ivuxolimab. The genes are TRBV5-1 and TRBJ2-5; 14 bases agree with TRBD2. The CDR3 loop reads CASSSGLAGDGQETQYF. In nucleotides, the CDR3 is TGCGCCAGCAGCTCGGGACTAGCGGGAGATGGCCAAGAGACCCAGTACTTC.